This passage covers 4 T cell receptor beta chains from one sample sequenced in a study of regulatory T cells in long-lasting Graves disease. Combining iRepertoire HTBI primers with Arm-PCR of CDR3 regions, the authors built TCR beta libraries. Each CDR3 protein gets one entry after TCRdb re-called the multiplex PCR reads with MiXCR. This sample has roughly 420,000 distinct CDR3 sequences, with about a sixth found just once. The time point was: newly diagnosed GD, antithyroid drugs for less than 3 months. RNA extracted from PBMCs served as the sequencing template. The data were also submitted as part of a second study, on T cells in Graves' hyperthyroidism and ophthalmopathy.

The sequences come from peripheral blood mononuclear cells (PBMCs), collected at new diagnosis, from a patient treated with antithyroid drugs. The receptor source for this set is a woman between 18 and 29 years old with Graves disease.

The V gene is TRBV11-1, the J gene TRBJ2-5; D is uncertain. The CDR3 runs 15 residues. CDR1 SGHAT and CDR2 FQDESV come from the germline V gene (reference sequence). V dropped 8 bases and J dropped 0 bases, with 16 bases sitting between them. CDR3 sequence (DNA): TGTGCCAGCTACAGAAGTCCTCAGTACCAAGAGACCCAGTACTTC. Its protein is CASYRSPQYQETQYF.

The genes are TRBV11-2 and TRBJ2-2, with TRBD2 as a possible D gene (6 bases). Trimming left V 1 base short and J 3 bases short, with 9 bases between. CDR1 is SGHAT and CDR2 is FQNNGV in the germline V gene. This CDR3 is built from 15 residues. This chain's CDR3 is CASSLVQRDTGELFF. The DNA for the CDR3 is TGTGCCAGCAGCTTAGTCCAGCGGGACACCGGGGAGCTGTTTTTT.

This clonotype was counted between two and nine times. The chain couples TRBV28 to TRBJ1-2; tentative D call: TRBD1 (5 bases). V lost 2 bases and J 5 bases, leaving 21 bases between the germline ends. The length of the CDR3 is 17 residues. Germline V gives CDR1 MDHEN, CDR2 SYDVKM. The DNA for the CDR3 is TGTGCCAGCAGTTTAGTCCAGGGTTCCCTCCAACTTTATGGCTACACCTTC. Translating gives CASSLVQGSLQLYGYTF.

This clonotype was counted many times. The CDR3 sequence is CASSSVFVDTQYF. The DNA for the CDR3 is TGTGCCAGCAGTTCTGTCTTTGTGGATACGCAGTATTTT. The chain carries TRBV28 and TRBJ2-3; the D is unclear. CDR1 and CDR2 (germline): MDHEN, SYDVKM. The length of the CDR3 is 13 residues. Trimming left V 4 bases short and J 6 bases short, with 11 bases between.